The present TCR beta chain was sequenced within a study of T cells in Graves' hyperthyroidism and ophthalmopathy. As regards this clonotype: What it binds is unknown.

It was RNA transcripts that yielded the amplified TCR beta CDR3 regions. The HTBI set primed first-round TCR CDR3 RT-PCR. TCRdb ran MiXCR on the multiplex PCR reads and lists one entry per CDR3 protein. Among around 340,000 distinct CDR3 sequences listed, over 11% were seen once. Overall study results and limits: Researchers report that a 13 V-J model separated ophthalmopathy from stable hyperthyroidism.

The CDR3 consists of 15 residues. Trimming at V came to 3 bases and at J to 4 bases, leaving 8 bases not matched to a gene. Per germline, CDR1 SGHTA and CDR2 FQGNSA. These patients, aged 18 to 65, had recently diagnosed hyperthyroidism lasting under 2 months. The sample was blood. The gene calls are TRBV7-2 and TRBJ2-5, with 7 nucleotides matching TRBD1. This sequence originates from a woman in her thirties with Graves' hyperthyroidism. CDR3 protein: CASSLGQRGLETQYF. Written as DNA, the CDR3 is TGTGCCAGCAGCTTGGGTCAAAGGGGGCTAGAGACCCAGTACTTC. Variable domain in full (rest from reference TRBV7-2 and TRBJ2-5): GAGVSQSPSNKVTEKGKDVELRCDPISGHTALYWYRQSLGQGLEFLIYFQGNSAPDKSGLPSDRFSAERTGGSVSTLTIQRTQQEDSAVYLCASSLGQRGLETQYFGPGTRLLVL.